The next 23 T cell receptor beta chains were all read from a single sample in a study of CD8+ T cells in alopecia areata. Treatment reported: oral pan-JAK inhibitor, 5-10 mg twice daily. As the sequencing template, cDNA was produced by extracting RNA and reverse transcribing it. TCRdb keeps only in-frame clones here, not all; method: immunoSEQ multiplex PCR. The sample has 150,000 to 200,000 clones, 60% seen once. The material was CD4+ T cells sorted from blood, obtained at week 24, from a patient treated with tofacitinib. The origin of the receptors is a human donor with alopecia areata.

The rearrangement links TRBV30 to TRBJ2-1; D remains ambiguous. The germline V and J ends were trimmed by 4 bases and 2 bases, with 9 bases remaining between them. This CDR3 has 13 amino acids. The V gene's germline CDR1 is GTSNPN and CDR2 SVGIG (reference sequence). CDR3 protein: CAWKADPYNEQFF. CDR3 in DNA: TGTGCCTGGAAAGCAGACCCCTACAATGAGCAGTTCTTC. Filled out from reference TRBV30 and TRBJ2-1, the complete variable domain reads SQTIHQWPATLVQPVGSPLSLECTVEGTSNPNLYWYRQAAGRGLQLLFYSVGIGQISSEVPQNLSASRPQDRQFILSSKKLLLSDSGFYLCAWKADPYNEQFFGPGTRLTVL.

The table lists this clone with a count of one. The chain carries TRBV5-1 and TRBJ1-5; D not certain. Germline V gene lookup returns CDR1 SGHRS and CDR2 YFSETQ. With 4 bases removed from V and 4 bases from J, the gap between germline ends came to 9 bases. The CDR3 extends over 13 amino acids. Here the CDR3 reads CASSAGLNQPQHF. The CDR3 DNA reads TGCGCCAGCAGCGCCGGCCTAAATCAGCCCCAGCATTTT.

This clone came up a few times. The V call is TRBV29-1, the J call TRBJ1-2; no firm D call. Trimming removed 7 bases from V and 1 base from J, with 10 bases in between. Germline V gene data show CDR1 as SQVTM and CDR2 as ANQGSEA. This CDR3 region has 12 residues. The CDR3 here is CSAITDNYGYTF. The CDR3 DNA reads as TGCAGCGCCATAACAGATAACTATGGCTACACCTTC.

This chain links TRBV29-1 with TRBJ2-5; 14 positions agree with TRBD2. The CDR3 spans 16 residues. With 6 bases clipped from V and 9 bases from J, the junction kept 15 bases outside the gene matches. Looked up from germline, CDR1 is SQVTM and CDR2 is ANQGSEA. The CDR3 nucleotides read TGCAGCGTGACAGGACTAGCGGGGGGCCCGGGGTGGTCCCAGTACTTC. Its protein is CSVTGLAGGPGWSQYF.

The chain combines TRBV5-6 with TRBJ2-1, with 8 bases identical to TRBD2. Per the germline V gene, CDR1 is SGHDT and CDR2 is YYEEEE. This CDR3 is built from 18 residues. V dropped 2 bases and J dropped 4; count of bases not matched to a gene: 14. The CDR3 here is CASSLGPITSGSYNEQFF. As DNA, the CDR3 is TGTGCCAGCAGCTTAGGGCCTATCACTAGCGGTTCATACAATGAGCAGTTCTTC.

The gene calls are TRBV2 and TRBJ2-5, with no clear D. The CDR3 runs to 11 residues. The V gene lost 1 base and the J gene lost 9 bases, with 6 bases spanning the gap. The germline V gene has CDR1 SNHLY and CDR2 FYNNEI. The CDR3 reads CASSEGSAQYF. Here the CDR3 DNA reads TGTGCCAGCAGTGAAGGGAGTGCCCAGTACTTC.

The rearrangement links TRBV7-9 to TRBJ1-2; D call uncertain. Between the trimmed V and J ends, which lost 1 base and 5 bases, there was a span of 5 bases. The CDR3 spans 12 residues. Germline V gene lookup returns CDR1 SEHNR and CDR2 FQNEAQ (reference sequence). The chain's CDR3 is CASSLDGYGYTF. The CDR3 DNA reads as TGTGCCAGCAGCTTAGACGGGTATGGCTACACCTTC.

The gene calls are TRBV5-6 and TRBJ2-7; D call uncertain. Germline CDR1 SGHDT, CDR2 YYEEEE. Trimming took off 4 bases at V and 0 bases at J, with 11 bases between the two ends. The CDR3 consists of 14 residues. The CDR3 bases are TGTGCCAGCAGCCCGGGTCCGAGCTCCTACGAGCAGTACTTC. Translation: CASSPGPSSYEQYF.

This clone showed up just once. The CDR3 region has the DNA TGTGCCAGCAGCGGGGACAGCCTGGGGTACGAGCAGTACTTC. Protein product: CASSGDSLGYEQYF. The gene calls are TRBV9 and TRBJ2-7; 7 bases agree with TRBD1. Germline V gene data show CDR1 as SGDLS and CDR2 as YYNGEE. The trim removed 3 bases at V and 4 bases at J, leaving 7 bases unmatched. This CDR3 contains 14 residues.

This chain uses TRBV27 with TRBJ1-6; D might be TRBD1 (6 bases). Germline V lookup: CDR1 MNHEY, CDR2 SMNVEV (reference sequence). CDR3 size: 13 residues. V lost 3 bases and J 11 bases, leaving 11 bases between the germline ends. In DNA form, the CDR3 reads TGTGCCAGCAGTTTGGGGCAGGGGCCACCCCTCCACTTT. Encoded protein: CASSLGQGPPLHF.

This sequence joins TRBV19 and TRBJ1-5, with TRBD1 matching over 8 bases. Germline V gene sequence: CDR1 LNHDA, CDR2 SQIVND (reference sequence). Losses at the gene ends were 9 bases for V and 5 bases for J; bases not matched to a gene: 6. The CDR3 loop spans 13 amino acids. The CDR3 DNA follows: TGTGCCAGGAGAGACAGGGGACATCAGCCCCAGCATTTT. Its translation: CARRDRGHQPQHF.

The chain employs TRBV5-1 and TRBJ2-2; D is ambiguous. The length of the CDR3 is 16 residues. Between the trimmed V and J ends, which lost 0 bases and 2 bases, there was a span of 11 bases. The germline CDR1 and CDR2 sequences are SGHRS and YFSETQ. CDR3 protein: CASSLGSTVNTGELFF. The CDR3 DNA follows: TGCGCCAGCAGCTTGGGCTCAACAGTTAACACCGGGGAGCTGTTTTTT.

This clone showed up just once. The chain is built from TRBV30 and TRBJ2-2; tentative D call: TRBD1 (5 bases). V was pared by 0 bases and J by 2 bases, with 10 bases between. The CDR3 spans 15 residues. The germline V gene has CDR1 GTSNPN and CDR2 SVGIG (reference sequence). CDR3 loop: CAWSVWTHNTGELFF. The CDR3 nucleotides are TGTGCCTGGAGTGTTTGGACACATAACACCGGGGAGCTGTTTTTT.

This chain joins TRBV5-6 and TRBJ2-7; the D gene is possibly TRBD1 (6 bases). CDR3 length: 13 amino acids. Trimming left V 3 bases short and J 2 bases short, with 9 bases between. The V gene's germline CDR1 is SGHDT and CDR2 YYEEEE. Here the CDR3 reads CASSWTATYEQYF. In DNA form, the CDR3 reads TGTGCCAGCAGCTGGACAGCAACCTACGAGCAGTACTTC.

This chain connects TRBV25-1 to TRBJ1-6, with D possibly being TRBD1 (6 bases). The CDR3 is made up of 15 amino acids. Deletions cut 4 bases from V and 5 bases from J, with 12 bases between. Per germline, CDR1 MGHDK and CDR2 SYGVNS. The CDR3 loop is CASSGIDRNNSPLHF. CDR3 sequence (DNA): TGTGCCAGCAGTGGGATCGACAGGAATAATTCACCCCTCCACTTT.

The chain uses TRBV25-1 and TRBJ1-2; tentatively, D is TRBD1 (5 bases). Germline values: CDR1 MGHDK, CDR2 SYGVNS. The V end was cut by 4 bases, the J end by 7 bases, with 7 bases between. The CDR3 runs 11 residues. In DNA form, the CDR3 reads TGTGCCAGCAGTGTCCAGGGTGGCTACACCTTC. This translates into CASSVQGGYTF.

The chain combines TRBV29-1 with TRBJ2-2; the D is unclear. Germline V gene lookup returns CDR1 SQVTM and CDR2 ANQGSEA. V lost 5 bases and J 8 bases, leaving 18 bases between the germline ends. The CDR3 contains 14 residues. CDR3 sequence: CSVLSTTRGGELFF. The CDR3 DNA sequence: TGCAGCGTTCTCAGTACCACTCGAGGAGGGGAGCTGTTTTTT.

The CDR3, as DNA: TGTGCCATCAGCCGGGACAGGGACTCTGGGGCCAACGTCCTGACTTTC. It yields the protein CAISRDRDSGANVLTF. The chain recombines TRBV10-3 with TRBJ2-6, with 9 bases matching TRBD1. This CDR3 region has 16 residues. V lost 6 bases and J lost 0; bases outside the gene matches: 3. Germline V gene data show CDR1 as ENHRY and CDR2 as SYGVKD.

CDR3 residues: CSGNTVIGETQYF. The CDR3 DNA reads TGCAGCGGTAACACAGTAATAGGAGAGACCCAGTACTTC. The genes are TRBV29-1 and TRBJ2-5; no clear D gene. CDR3 length equals 13 residues. Trimming removed 7 bases from V and 4 bases from J, with 16 bases in between. CDR1 and CDR2 (germline): SQVTM, ANQGSEA.

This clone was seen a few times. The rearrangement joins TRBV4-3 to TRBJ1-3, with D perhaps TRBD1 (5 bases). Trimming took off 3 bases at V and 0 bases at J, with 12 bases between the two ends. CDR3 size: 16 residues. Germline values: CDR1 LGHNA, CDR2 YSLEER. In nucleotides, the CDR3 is TGCGCCAGCAGCCAGACACAGGTCTCCTCTGGAAACACCATATATTTT. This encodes CASSQTQVSSGNTIYF.

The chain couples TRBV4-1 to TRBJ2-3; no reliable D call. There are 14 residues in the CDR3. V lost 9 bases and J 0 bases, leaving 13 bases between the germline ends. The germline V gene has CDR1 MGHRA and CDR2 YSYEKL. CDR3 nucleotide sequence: TGCGCCAGACAGAATGGCCTGAGCACAGATACGCAGTATTTT. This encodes CARQNGLSTDTQYF.

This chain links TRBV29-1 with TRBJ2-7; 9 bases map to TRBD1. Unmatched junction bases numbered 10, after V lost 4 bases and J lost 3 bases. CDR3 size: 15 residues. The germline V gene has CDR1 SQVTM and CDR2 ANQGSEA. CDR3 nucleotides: TGCAGCGTTGGTTCCGCCGGGACAGGGCTCTACGAGCAGTACTTC. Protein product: CSVGSAGTGLYEQYF.

The CDR3: CASSAGGWRSLNIQYF. For the CDR3, the DNA is TGTGCCAGCAGTGCCGGCGGGTGGAGATCTCTCAACATTCAGTACTTC. The gene calls are TRBV2 and TRBJ2-4, with D tentatively TRBD2 (5 bases). The CDR3 has 16 amino acids. Trimming removed 4 bases at V and 7 bases at J, with 20 bases between. Germline V gives CDR1 SNHLY, CDR2 FYNNEI.